This T cell receptor (beta chain) originates from a study of tumor-infiltrating lymphocytes in primary liver carcinoma. At the level of the study: The patients, men and women alike, were aged 30 to 69 years. Stage T1-T3 N0M0 and a size of roughly 4 to 10 cm characterized the tumors.

Researchers generated TCR beta cDNA from about 530 ng of total RNA, relying on a constant-region primer. Investigators got TCR beta libraries out of three nested multiplex PCR rounds, done with slightly modified ARM-PCR. In the first two PCR rounds, TRBV1-TRBV30 forward primers were paired with a C-beta reverse primer, and each round lasted approximately 9 cycles. MiXCR was run by TCRdb on the multiplex PCR reads, yielding one entry per CDR3 protein. Of tens of thousands of distinct CDR3 sequences listed, approximately 70% are singletons. Overall study results and limits: Just around 7-25% of top clones spanned all five tumor regions.

Regarding this clonotype: Antigen unknown. One end of the junction fails to match germline, which may point to a read error.

Unsorted bulk tissue of about 20-30 mg yielded co-extracted RNA and DNA. Primary liver carcinoma in the patients was surgically resected. Germline assignment: CDR1 SGHVS and CDR2 FQNEAQ. The CDR3 loop spans 14 amino acids. This chain connects TRBV7-8 to TRBJ2-7; 7 bases line up with TRBD1. This TCR derives from a man in his forties with primary liver carcinoma and hepatitis B virus infection. Input material: liver tumor tissue from sampling region 5. As to subset: tumor region T5, tumor centre. The CDR3 DNA reads as TGTGCCAGCTTGACTTTGACAGGGTACTACGAGCAGTATTTC. Protein: CASLTLTGYYEQYF.